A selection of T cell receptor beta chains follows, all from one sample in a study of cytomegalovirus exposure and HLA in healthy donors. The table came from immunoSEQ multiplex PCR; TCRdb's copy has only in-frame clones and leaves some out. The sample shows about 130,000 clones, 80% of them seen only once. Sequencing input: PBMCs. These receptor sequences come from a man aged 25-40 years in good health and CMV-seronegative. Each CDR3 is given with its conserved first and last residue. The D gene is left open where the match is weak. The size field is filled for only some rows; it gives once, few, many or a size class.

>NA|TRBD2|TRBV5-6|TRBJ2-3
CASSLEREYLDTQYF
TGTGCCAGCAGCTTGGAGCGGGAGTACTTAGATACGCAGTATTTT
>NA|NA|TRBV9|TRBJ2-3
CASGRRTSTDTQYF
TGTGCCAGCGGGCGGCGGACTAGCACAGATACGCAGTATTTT
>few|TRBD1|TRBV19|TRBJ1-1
CASSIGQGNTEAFF
TGTGCCAGTAGTATTGGACAGGGGAACACTGAAGCTTTCTTT
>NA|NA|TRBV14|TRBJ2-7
CASSSSGVAVYEQYF
TGTGCCAGCAGCTCGTCCGGGGTCGCCGTTTACGAGCAGTACTTC
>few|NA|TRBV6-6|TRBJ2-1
CASSKQDNEQFF
TGTGCCAGCAGTAAGCAAGACAATGAGCAGTTCTTC
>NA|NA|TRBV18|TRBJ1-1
CASSPGSNTEAFF
TGTGCCAGCTCACCCGGGTCGAACACTGAAGCTTTCTTT
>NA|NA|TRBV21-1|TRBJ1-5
CASSKALKGRYSNQPQHF
TGTGCCAGCAGCAAAGCGCTTAAGGGGAGGTATAGCAATCAGCCCCAGCATTTT
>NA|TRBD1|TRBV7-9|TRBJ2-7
CASSLVPGQEYEQYF
TGTGCCAGCAGCTTAGTCCCGGGACAGGAATACGAGCAGTACTTC
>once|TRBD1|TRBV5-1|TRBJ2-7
CASRPSTGTVLSYEQYF
TGCGCCAGCAGACCGTCTACCGGGACAGTACTCTCCTACGAGCAGTACTTC
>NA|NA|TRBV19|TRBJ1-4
CASSIQGINEKLFF
TGTGCCAGTAGTATCCAGGGTATTAATGAAAAACTGTTTTTT